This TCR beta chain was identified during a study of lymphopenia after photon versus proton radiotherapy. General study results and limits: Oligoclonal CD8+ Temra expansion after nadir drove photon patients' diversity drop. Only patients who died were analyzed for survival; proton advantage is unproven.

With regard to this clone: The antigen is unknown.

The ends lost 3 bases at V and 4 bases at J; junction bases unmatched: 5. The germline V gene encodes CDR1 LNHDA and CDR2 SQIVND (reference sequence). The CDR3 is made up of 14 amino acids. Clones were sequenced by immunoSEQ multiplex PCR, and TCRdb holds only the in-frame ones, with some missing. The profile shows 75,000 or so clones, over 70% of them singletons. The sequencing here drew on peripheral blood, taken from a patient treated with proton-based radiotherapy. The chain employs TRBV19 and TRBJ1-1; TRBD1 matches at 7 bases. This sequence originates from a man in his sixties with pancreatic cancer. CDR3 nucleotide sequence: TGTGCCAGTAGTATCACAGGGGTGAGCACTGAAGCTTTCTTT. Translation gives CASSITGVSTEAFF.